This T cell receptor beta chain was identified in a study of vaccination and CD4 T cells after COVID-19. The study's findings and limits: Spike mono-reactivity held for 304 of 307 vaccine-specific clones in convalescent patients.

The CDR3 sequence is 13 residues long. Documented treatment: roughly nine-day PBMC culture with coronavirus spike peptide pools or control peptides (ViraFEST assay). About this clonotype: Its antigen is unidentified.

CD4+ T cells that had been cultured provided DNA sequenced with the Oncomine TCR Beta short-read assay. One entry per CDR3 protein, called by TCRdb with MiXCR from the PCR reads. The table records 20,000 to 30,000 distinct CDR3 sequences, approximately 50% of them present only once. The TCR originated in a human donor who received a COVID-19 vaccine. This chain uses TRBV21-1 with TRBJ2-7; whether TRBD1, the table's D call, matches the DNA was not checked. TRBV21-1 is a documented pseudogene. The sample was CD4+ T cells from blood, cultured in vitro, taken before SARS-CoV-2 vaccination. CDR3 DNA: TGTGCCAGCAGCCCGCAGGGAAAGGGCGAGCAGTACTTC. This codes for CASSPQGKGEQYF.